These 23 T cell receptor beta chains share one sample of origin, sequenced in a study of breast tumors, draining lymph nodes, adjacent tissues. Each CDR3 protein is one row after TCRdb ran MiXCR on the multiplex PCR reads. The sample consists of under 350,000 distinct CDR3 sequences, 30% to 35% of them appearing once. The lymph nodes were axillary draining lymph nodes from breast cancer patients. Sequencing was done on a sample of axillary lymph node tissue. The receptor set was obtained from a female donor with breast cancer. Some clones in this sample may be carry-over from other donors' samples.

The table lists this clonotype with many counts. The chain employs TRBV29-1 and TRBJ2-5; TRBD2 might be the D (6 bases). With 3 bases removed from V and 5 bases from J, the gap between germline ends came to 22 bases. The CDR3 is 16 amino acids. The V gene's germline CDR1 is SQVTM and CDR2 ANQGSEA. DNA for the CDR3: TGCAGCGTTGATTCTCGACTTGGAAGCCGGGGGGAGACCCAGTACTTC. Translated: CSVDSRLGSRGETQYF.

This clonotype was detected many times. The chain is built from TRBV6-2 or TRBV6-3 and TRBJ1-5, with D hard to call. The CDR3 is 12 amino acids. The germline CDR1 and CDR2 sequences are MNHEY and SVGEGT. With 5 bases removed from V and 3 bases from J, the gap between germline ends came to 5 bases. The CDR3 region has the DNA TGTGCCAGCAGTGACTACAATCAGCCCCAGCATTTT. Translated, it gives CASSDYNQPQHF.

Of note for this clonotype: This may be a read error: a much more frequent sequence differs by one nucleotide. V is TRBV6-1 and J is TRBJ2-3; D tentatively reads TRBD1 or TRBD2 (5 bases each). Trimming pared 7 bases from V and 10 bases from J, leaving 12 bases between. The CDR3 contains 11 residues. The germline CDR1 and CDR2 sequences are MNHNS and SASEGT. As DNA, the CDR3 is TGTGCCAGCACACTAGGGGATGCGCAGTATTTT. This gives the protein CASTLGDAQYF.

The V and J genes are TRBV3-1 and TRBJ1-2; D not resolved. Trimming stripped 1 base from V and 6 bases from J, with 18 bases between. CDR1 is LGHDT, CDR2 YNNKEL, per germline (reference sequence). The CDR3 has 16 amino acids. The DNA of the CDR3 is TGTGCCAGCAGCCAAGTAGGCGGTCAAACCGGCCATGGCTACACCTTC. It is translated as CASSQVGGQTGHGYTF.

In its sample, this clonotype was seen a few times. A much larger clone lies a single base off, so this may be a read error. This rearrangement joins TRBV11-2 to TRBJ2-3, with D unclear. The CDR3 length is 15 residues. The V end was cut by 8 bases, the J end by 2 bases, with 17 bases between. Germline assignment: CDR1 SGHAT and CDR2 FQNNGV. CDR3 amino acids: CASGPYTTSTDTQYF. DNA of the CDR3: TGTGCCAGCGGCCCTTACACAACCTCCACAGATACGCAGTATTTT. Supplemented by reference TRBV11-2 and TRBJ2-3, the full variable domain reads EAGVAQSPRYKIIEKRQSVAFWCNPISGHATLYWYQQILGQGPKLLIQFQNNGVVDDSQLPKDRFSAERLKGVDSTLKIQPAKLEDSAVYLCASGPYTTSTDTQYFGPGTRLTVL.

As regards this clonotype: A much bigger clone sits one base away, suggesting this may be a read error. The chain combines TRBV20-1 with TRBJ2-5, with unresolved D. The germline V and J ends were trimmed by 2 bases and 2 bases, with 6 bases remaining between them. Germline CDR1 is DFQATT and CDR2 is SNEGSKA (reference sequence). This CDR3 contains 12 residues. Here the CDR3 DNA reads TGCAGTGCTAGATACACACAAGAGACCCAGTACTTC. This sequence encodes CSARYTQETQYF.

The chain couples TRBV2 to TRBJ2-6, with 12 bases identical to TRBD2. CDR1 is SNHLY, CDR2 FYNNEI, per germline. With 7 bases clipped from V and 0 bases from J, the junction kept 4 bases outside the gene matches. CDR3 length: 17 amino acids. CDR3 protein: CASIKTSGSSGANVLTF. The CDR3 DNA reads TGTGCCAGCATTAAGACTAGCGGGAGCTCTGGGGCCAACGTCCTGACTTTC.

This clonotype was observed at least ten times. The chain joins TRBV15 to TRBJ1-2; D not certain. Germline V gene lookup returns CDR1 LNHNV and CDR2 YYDKDF (reference sequence). Trimming took off 0 bases at V and 4 bases at J, with 3 bases between the two ends. This CDR3 region has 12 residues. The CDR3: CATSREGYGYTF. In nucleotides, the CDR3 is TGTGCCACCAGCAGAGAGGGCTATGGCTACACCTTC.

This clonotype was counted ten times or more. In DNA form, the CDR3 reads TGTGCCACCAACGGACAGGGTGGCAATGAGCAGTTCTTC. Encoded protein: CATNGQGGNEQFF. The V gene is TRBV24-1, the J gene TRBJ2-1, with 8 bases aligning to TRBD1. The junction had 5 bases not matched to a gene; V was cut back by 8 bases and J by 6 bases. Germline CDR1 KGHDR, CDR2 SFDVKD. The CDR3 extends over 13 amino acids.

Details on this clonotype: A read error may explain this, as a much larger clone is one base away. The rearrangement joins TRBV20-1 to TRBJ2-7, with D perhaps assigned TRBD1 or TRBD2 (5 bases each). The CDR3 is 11 residues long. Germline V lookup: CDR1 DFQATT, CDR2 SNEGSKA (reference sequence). In nucleotides, the CDR3 is TGCAGTGCTAGGAAAAGGGACGAGCAGTCCTTC. Residues: CSARKRDEQSF.

V and J are TRBV18 and TRBJ2-7; 7 bases align to TRBD1. V shed 8 bases and J 0 bases; nucleotides not matched to a gene: 7. Germline assignment: CDR1 KGHSH and CDR2 LQKENI. The CDR3 spans 14 residues. The DNA for the CDR3 is TGTGCCAGCCCCGGAGGACAGGTCTCCTACGAGCAGTACTTC. Amino acids: CASPGGQVSYEQYF.

Concerning this clonotype: This could be a read error, since a much larger clone is one nucleotide away. The J gene is TRBJ2-1, the V gene TRBV12-3 or TRBV12-4; D gene unclear. The CDR3 length is 11 residues. The CDR3: CASSTARSQLF. Written as DNA, the CDR3 is TGTGCCAGCAGCACGGCACGTTCCCAGCTCTTC.

This clonotype occurred many times. The V call is TRBV15, the J call TRBJ2-1; TRBD2 aligns across 8 bases. Germline V lookup: CDR1 LNHNV, CDR2 YYDKDF (reference sequence). There are 16 residues in the CDR3. Trimming at V came to 0 bases and at J to 7 bases, leaving 8 bases not matched to a gene. CDR3 region: CATSRDRSGGGNEQFF. The CDR3 DNA sequence: TGTGCCACCAGCAGAGATAGGTCGGGAGGGGGAAATGAGCAGTTCTTC.

The genes are TRBV20-1 and TRBJ1-1; weak D call: TRBD1 (5 bases). Germline loops: CDR1 DFQATT, CDR2 SNEGSKA (reference sequence). This CDR3 has 14 amino acids. Between the trimmed V and J ends, which lost 0 bases and 0 bases, there was a span of 8 bases. CDR3 amino acids: CSARDGRVNTEAFF. The CDR3 DNA follows: TGCAGTGCTAGAGATGGCAGGGTGAACACTGAAGCTTTCTTT.

The V call is TRBV11-1, the J call TRBJ2-1; TRBD1 matches 8 bases. With V trimmed by 7 bases and J by 9 bases, 5 bases remained unmatched. There are 12 residues in the CDR3. Germline V lookup: CDR1 SGHAT, CDR2 FQDESV (reference sequence). CDR3 nucleotides: TGTGCCAGCACCCTCGGACAGGGTGAGCAGTTCTTC. Encoded protein: CASTLGQGEQFF.

Points on this clonotype: A much larger clone sits a single nucleotide away, making a read error possible. The rearrangement uses TRBV4-2 and TRBJ2-1; 9 positions agree with TRBD1. Germline V lookup: CDR1 LGHNA, CDR2 YNFKEQ. The CDR3 is 17 amino acids. In DNA form, the CDR3 reads TGTGCCGGCAGCCAGGACTGGACAGGGGTCTCCTACAATGAGCAGTTCTTC. Its protein is CAGSQDWTGVSYNEQFF.

This clonotype was seen only a few times. J is TRBJ2-4 and V is TRBV20-1; D is perhaps TRBD2 (6 bases). Germline V gives CDR1 DFQATT, CDR2 SNEGSKA (reference sequence). The V gene lost 0 bases and the J gene lost 0 bases, with 12 bases spanning the gap. This CDR3 is built from 16 residues. The CDR3 region has the DNA TGCAGTGCTAGAGACGAGCGGGTCTTAGCCAAAAACATTCAGTACTTC. Translating gives CSARDERVLAKNIQYF.

This clonotype was picked up many times. The chain is built from TRBV7-9 and TRBJ1-2; D might be TRBD1 (5 bases). Germline lookup yields CDR1 SEHNR and CDR2 FQNEAQ (reference sequence). The CDR3 extends over 13 amino acids. The V end was cut by 4 bases, the J end by 3 bases, with 9 bases between. In nucleotides, the CDR3 is TGTGCCAGCAGCTCCGGGACGGACTATGGCTACACCTTC. Its protein is CASSSGTDYGYTF.

This clonotype was observed many times. The chain carries TRBV3-1 and TRBJ1-3; D gene uncertain. This CDR3 has 16 residues. With 1 base removed from V and 5 bases from J, the gap between germline ends came to 15 bases. Germline assignment: CDR1 LGHDT and CDR2 YNNKEL (reference sequence). The CDR3: CASSQGWRDLRNTIYF. DNA of the CDR3: TGTGCCAGCAGCCAAGGTTGGCGGGATCTCCGAAACACCATATATTTT.

This clonotype occurred many times. The V gene is TRBV6-5, the J gene TRBJ1-6; D might be TRBD1 (5 bases). CDR1 is MNHEY, CDR2 SVGAGI, per germline. The V and J ends lost 5 bases and 8 bases respectively, with 16 bases between them. This CDR3 has 15 residues. The CDR3, as DNA: TGTGCCAGCAGTGTGTCCCAACCCAGGGATTCACCCCTCCACTTT. Its protein is CASSVSQPRDSPLHF.

This clonotype has only one observation. Just one base apart from a much larger clone, this may be a read error. The chain couples TRBV5-1 to TRBJ2-5, with unresolved D. Germline V gene data show CDR1 as SGHRS and CDR2 as YFSETQ. The CDR3 covers 11 residues. The CDR3 region is CASRSMETQHF. The CDR3, as DNA: TGCGCCAGCAGGTCTATGGAGACCCAGCACTTC.

This clonotype occurred many times. The chain carries TRBV20-1 and TRBJ2-2; tentative D call: TRBD1 (5 bases). The CDR3 sequence is 15 residues long. Trimming removed 2 bases from V and 7 bases from J, with 17 bases in between. CDR1 DFQATT and CDR2 SNEGSKA come from the germline V gene (reference sequence). CDR3 protein: CSARIPGPWGGELFF. The CDR3 coding sequence is TGCAGTGCTAGAATACCAGGGCCGTGGGGCGGGGAGCTGTTTTTT.

This clonotype was picked up a small number of times. The genes are TRBV4-2 and TRBJ2-7, with D perhaps matching TRBD1 or TRBD2 (5 bases each). This CDR3 region has 15 residues. V was clipped by 5 bases and J by 5 bases, with 19 bases between them. Looked up from germline, CDR1 is LGHNA and CDR2 is YNFKEQ. The CDR3: CASSCFTARGDEQYF. The CDR3 DNA is TGTGCCAGCAGCTGCTTTACCGCGAGGGGCGACGAGCAGTACTTC.